The 10 T cell receptor beta chains reported below all come from one sample, sequenced in a study of tumor-infiltrating lymphocytes in primary liver carcinoma. From roughly 500 ng total RNA, TCR beta cDNA was generated with a primer in the constant region. Three nested multiplex PCR rounds of slightly modified ARM-PCR generated TCR beta libraries. TRBV1-TRBV30 forward primers and a C-beta reverse primer were used in the first two PCR rounds, which each ran for approximately 11 cycles. MiXCR was run by TCRdb on the multiplex PCR reads, yielding one entry per CDR3 protein. The data contain approximately 300,000 distinct CDR3 sequences, 65% of them seen just once; the ten biggest clones take up roughly 10%. The authors took blood RNA from unsorted whole blood and also extracted germline DNA. Specimen: peripheral blood. The receptors derive from a man aged 40-50 years with primary liver carcinoma and hepatitis B virus infection.

This clonotype turned up a few times. The chain employs TRBV30 and TRBJ1-1; tentative D call: TRBD1 (6 bases). V gave up 8 bases and J gave up 1 base, with 8 bases separating them. The germline CDR1 and CDR2 sequences are GTSNPN and SVGIG (reference sequence). CDR3 length: 11 amino acids. CDR3 sequence reads: CAQGQNTEAFF. DNA for the CDR3: TGTGCCCAGGGACAGAACACTGAAGCTTTCTTT.

In regard to this clonotype: This could be a read error, since a much larger clone is one nucleotide away. The chain links TRBV29-1 to TRBJ2-2; possibly TRBD1 for D (5 bases). Germline CDR1 SQVTM, CDR2 ANQGSEA. The CDR3 runs 16 residues. CDR3 DNA: TGCGGCGTTGAAACAGGTGAATCTTCGTACGCCGGGGAGCTGTTTTTT. Amino acids: CGVETGESSYAGELFF.

About this clonotype itself: With a much larger clone just one base away, this may be a read error. The chain couples TRBV12-3 or TRBV12-4 to TRBJ2-2, with D maybe TRBD2 (7 bases). The CDR3 runs to 12 residues. CDR3 nucleotide sequence: TGTGCCAGCAGCCCTCGGGGAGGGGGGCTGTTTTTT. Its protein is CASSPRGGGLFF.

The V call is TRBV12-3 or TRBV12-4, the J call TRBJ2-3, with a possible D match to TRBD2 (6 bases). The ends were cut back, 8 bases at V and 4 bases at J, with 19 bases in the middle. The CDR3 has 15 amino acids. This chain's CDR3 is CASGPGEGSADTQYF. CDR3 in DNA: TGTGCCAGCGGACCGGGAGAGGGGAGCGCAGATACGCAGTATTTT.

Concerning this clonotype itself: At one of its ends the junction is not consistent with the germline gene, which may arise from a read error. V gene TRBV10-3 combines with J gene TRBJ1-4, with D unresolved. Germline V gene lookup returns CDR1 ENHRY and CDR2 SYGVKD. The length of the CDR3 is 12 residues. In DNA, the CDR3 is TGTGCCAGCAGTGAAGCTAATGAAAAACTGTCTTTT. Encoded protein: CASSEANEKLSF.

The CDR3 DNA reads TGTGCCAGCAGTCAGTTGGATGGCTACACCTTC. Its translation is CASSQLDGYTF. The genes are TRBV7-8 and TRBJ1-2; unclear D gene. The CDR3 is made up of 11 amino acids. Germline loops: CDR1 SGHVS, CDR2 FQNEAQ. V lost 6 bases and J 6 bases, leaving 8 bases between the germline ends. Based on the CDR3 plus reference TRBV7-8 and TRBJ1-2, the full variable domain is GAGVSQSPRYKVAKRGQDVALRCDPISGHVSLFWYQQALGQGPEFLTYFQNEAQLDKSGLPSDRFFAERPEGSVSTLKIQRTQQEDSAVYLCASSQLDGYTFGSGTRLTVV.

The genes are TRBV29-1 and TRBJ2-3; perhaps TRBD2 as D (7 bases). Trimming left V 6 bases short and J 11 bases short, with 18 bases between. The CDR3 covers 12 residues. CDR1 is SQVTM, CDR2 ANQGSEA, per germline. CDR3 sequence: CSVGGASGMQYF. The CDR3 DNA reads TGCAGCGTAGGGGGGGCATCGGGGATGCAGTATTTT.

To note about this clonotype: This may be a read error: a much more frequent sequence differs by one nucleotide. J is TRBJ2-1 and V is TRBV12-5, with D perhaps being TRBD1 or TRBD2 (5 bases each). The CDR3 loop spans 13 amino acids. The germline gives CDR1 LGHNT, CDR2 FRNRAP. Written as DNA, the CDR3 is TGTACTAGTGGTTCGTATCAGGGCGGCGAGCAGTTCTTC. Translated: CTSGSYQGGEQFF. Using reference TRBV12-5 and TRBJ2-1 for the parts outside the CDR3, the full variable domain is DARVTQTPRHKVTEMGQEVTMRCQPILGHNTVFWYRQTMMQGLELLAYFRNRAPLDDSGMPKDRFSAEMPDATLATLKIQPSEPRDSAVYFCTSGSYQGGEQFFGPGTRLTVL.

Turning to this clonotype: A clone one base away is much larger, so this may be a read error. The chain is built from TRBV5-1 and TRBJ2-1; TRBD1 aligns across 11 bases. This CDR3 comprises 15 residues. The ends lost 6 bases at V and 7 bases at J; junction bases unmatched: 9. Germline loops: CDR1 SGHRS, CDR2 YFSETQ. The DNA of the CDR3 is TGCGCCAGCATCCCTAGGGACAGGGGGGAAAATGAGCAGTTCTTC. This codes for CASIPRDRGENEQFF.

About this clonotype itself: Given the absence of the conserved phenylalanine or tryptophan at the CDR3 end, a read error is likely. V and J are TRBV11-1 and TRBJ2-2; tentative D call: TRBD2 (6 bases). CDR1 SGHAT and CDR2 FQDESV come from the germline V gene (reference sequence). The CDR3 is made up of 15 amino acids. In nucleotides, the CDR3 is TGTGTCAGCAGCGGGCGTCCATCGAACACCGGGGAGCTGTTTATT. This sequence encodes CVSSGRPSNTGELFI.